Below are 26 T cell receptor beta chains sequenced from a single sample in a study of neurological immune-mediated disorders (dated by TCRdb to the late 2010s). Receptors were amplified or captured by 5' RACE. TCRdb records Illumina HiSeq 2500 as the sequencer. The raw public reads went through TCRdb reprocessing: fastp at Q25, MiXCR clone calling, in-frame beta chains kept. Identical CDR3 proteins give one entry, which carries the most common genes and DNA. The sample table holds around 20,000 distinct CDR3 sequences, of which under 35% were seen once. Clones ranked in the top ten supply 30% to 40% of the sample. Sequenced material: PBMCs. Every receptor here comes from a man aged 50 or older with HTLV-1-associated myelopathy (HAM/TSP).

The chain recombines TRBV20-1 with TRBJ2-3, with 14 bases fitting TRBD2. The CDR3 contains 17 residues. Germline trimming cut 0 bases from V and 6 bases from J; bases unmatched to any gene: 8. CDR1 is DFQATT and CDR2 is SNEGSKA in the germline V gene (reference sequence). The CDR3 coding sequence is TGCAGTGCTAGAGACCCGACTAGCGGGGGGGCAGGCGATACGCAGTATTTT. Translation: CSARDPTSGGAGDTQYF.

This clonotype is medium-sized (0.01 to 0.1%). This sequence joins TRBV6-2 or TRBV6-3 and TRBJ1-1; 10 bases match TRBD1. V trimming: 5 bases; J trimming: 7 bases; junction bases outside the gene matches: 10. The CDR3 covers 15 residues. Per germline, CDR1 MNHEY and CDR2 SVGEGT. CDR3 region: CASSPLRTGGGEAFF. The CDR3 DNA sequence: TGTGCCAGCAGTCCCCTTCGGACAGGGGGAGGTGAAGCTTTCTTT.

The V call is TRBV28, the J call TRBJ2-4, with a possible D match to TRBD1 (5 bases). Germline lookup yields CDR1 MDHEN and CDR2 SYDVKM. The CDR3 runs 13 residues. V was clipped by 6 bases and J by 6 bases, with 12 bases between them. The CDR3 DNA sequence: TGTGCCAGCAGCCCGGCACAGGTAAACATTCAGTACTTC. This sequence encodes CASSPAQVNIQYF. The whole variable domain, remainder taken from reference TRBV28 and TRBJ2-4, is DVKVTQSSRYLVKRTGEKVFLECVQDMDHENMFWYRQDPGLGLRLIYFSYDVKMKEKGDIPEGYSVSREKKERFSLILESASTNQTSMYLCASSPAQVNIQYFGAGTRLSVL.

The chain links TRBV27 to TRBJ1-3; D uncertain. CDR1 and CDR2 from the germline V gene are MNHEY and SMNVEV (reference sequence). V dropped 7 bases and J dropped 8 bases, with 18 bases sitting between them. The CDR3 extends over 14 amino acids. CDR3: CASTAAYGIDTIYF. DNA of the CDR3: TGTGCCAGCACCGCGGCATATGGAATAGACACCATATATTTT.

V usage is TRBV5-5 and J usage is TRBJ2-1; D not resolved. Trimming took off 2 bases at V and 1 base at J, with 10 bases between the two ends. There are 15 residues in the CDR3. The germline CDR1 and CDR2 sequences are SGHKS and YYEKEE (reference sequence). The CDR3 loop reads CASSFNIGSYNEQFF. In DNA, the CDR3 is TGTGCCAGCAGCTTTAATATAGGGTCCTACAATGAGCAGTTCTTC.

This clonotype was found a few times. The CDR3 loop reads CSAMGLAGAGNEQFF. CDR3 DNA: TGCAGTGCTATGGGACTAGCGGGAGCCGGGAATGAGCAGTTCTTC. The V call is TRBV20-1, the J call TRBJ2-1, with 14 bases fitting TRBD2. The germline gives CDR1 DFQATT, CDR2 SNEGSKA (reference sequence). This CDR3 is built from 15 residues. The trim removed 4 bases at V and 7 bases at J, leaving 6 bases unmatched.

V usage is TRBV5-1 and J usage is TRBJ2-5; D tentatively reads TRBD1 or TRBD2 (6 bases each). Germline CDR1 is SGHRS and CDR2 is YFSETQ. CDR3 length: 14 amino acids. Trimming cost V 4 bases and J 2 bases, with 12 bases left between them. CDR3 DNA sequence: TGCGCCAGCAGCCCAAGGGGGGTACAAGAGACCCAGTACTTC. This sequence encodes CASSPRGVQETQYF.

The gene calls are TRBV4-1 and TRBJ2-1; D not certain. V shed 5 bases and J shed 3 bases, with 14 bases lying between them. The CDR3 has 15 residues. The germline CDR1 and CDR2 sequences are MGHRA and YSYEKL. The CDR3 DNA sequence: TGCGCCAGCAGCTCGCCGGCAAACAACTACAATGAGCAGTTCTTC. It is translated as CASSSPANNYNEQFF.

The V gene is TRBV5-1, the J gene TRBJ2-2, with TRBD1 identical over 7 bases. This CDR3 is built from 14 residues. V dropped 6 bases and J dropped 4; count of bases not matched to a gene: 6. Germline CDR1 SGHRS, CDR2 YFSETQ. DNA for the CDR3: TGCGCCAGCATGAAGGGGGCCGTCACCGGGGAGCTGTTTTTT. Encoded protein: CASMKGAVTGELFF.

Sample share makes this clonotype medium-sized (0.01 to 0.1%). The rearrangement links TRBV5-6 to TRBJ2-2; D perhaps matches TRBD1 (7 bases). Germline V lookup: CDR1 SGHDT, CDR2 YYEEEE. The CDR3 is 15 residues long. The germline V and J ends were trimmed by 2 bases and 6 bases, with 14 bases remaining between them. The CDR3 reads CASSFVTGRSGELFF. DNA of the CDR3: TGTGCCAGCAGCTTTGTGACAGGGAGGTCCGGGGAGCTGTTTTTT. The full variable domain, its missing parts supplied by reference TRBV5-6 and TRBJ2-2, is DAGVTQSPTHLIKTRGQQVTLRCSPKSGHDTVSWYQQALGQGPQFIFQYYEEEERQRGNFPDRFSGHQFPNYSSELNVNALLLGDSALYLCASSFVTGRSGELFFGEGSRLTVL.

The chain joins TRBV20-1 to TRBJ2-7; 7 positions match TRBD1. V gave up 6 bases and J gave up 0 bases; unmatched junction bases: 11. This CDR3 contains 15 residues. Looked up from germline, CDR1 is DFQATT and CDR2 is SNEGSKA (reference sequence). In DNA, the CDR3 is TGCAGTGCGCCTAGGCCCGGGACAGCCTCCTACGAGCAGTACTTC. Protein sequence: CSAPRPGTASYEQYF.

CDR3 nucleotide sequence: TGCGCCAGCCGCTATAGTCCGGGCGCTGGGGCCAACGTCCTGACTTTC. This codes for CASRYSPGAGANVLTF. V is TRBV5-1 and J is TRBJ2-6; D unresolved. The germline V gene encodes CDR1 SGHRS and CDR2 YFSETQ. V lost 7 bases and J lost 2, with 16 bases in between. This CDR3 has 16 residues.

The table lists this clonotype with a few counts. The chain joins TRBV24-1 to TRBJ2-1; 8 nucleotides line up with TRBD2. J gave up 5 bases and V 5 bases, and 1 base lay outside the gene matches. Germline V gene data show CDR1 as KGHDR and CDR2 as SFDVKD. The CDR3 runs to 13 residues. This chain's CDR3 is CATSAGGHNEQFF. The CDR3 nucleotides read TGTGCCACCAGTGCGGGAGGGCACAATGAGCAGTTCTTC.

V usage is TRBV20-1 and J usage is TRBJ2-3; D assignment may be TRBD1 or TRBD2 (5 bases each). CDR3 length: 16 residues. Germline CDR1 reads DFQATT; CDR2 reads SNEGSKA (reference sequence). Trimming left V 6 bases short and J 0 bases short, with 19 bases between. This chain's CDR3 is CSAIRPGRSSTDTQYF. CDR3 nucleotides: TGCAGTGCGATACGCCCGGGACGCTCTAGCACAGATACGCAGTATTTT.

V gene TRBV6-5 combines with J gene TRBJ2-7, with D perhaps given as TRBD1 or TRBD2 (6 bases each). Germline lookup yields CDR1 MNHEY and CDR2 SVGAGI. The CDR3 consists of 15 residues. V lost 6 bases, J lost 4 bases, and 19 bases lay in between. CDR3 residues: CASSNPVEGEYEQYF. DNA for the CDR3: TGTGCCAGCAGCAACCCGGTGGAGGGGGAATACGAGCAGTACTTC.

This chain joins TRBV6-6 and TRBJ1-5; no clear D. Trimming pared 2 bases from V and 7 bases from J, leaving 9 bases between. Germline values: CDR1 MNHNY, CDR2 SVGAGI (reference sequence). There are 13 residues in the CDR3. Written as DNA, the CDR3 is TGTGCCAGCAGTTACCCATCCGGCCAGCCCCAGCATTTT. Residues: CASSYPSGQPQHF.

A note on this clonotype: One end of the junction is discordant with germline, which a read error may explain. V usage is TRBV4-2 and J usage is TRBJ2-2, with TRBD2 matching 7 bases. Germline CDR1 is LGHNA and CDR2 is YNFKEQ. This CDR3 spans 15 amino acids. CDR3 DNA sequence: TGTGCCAGCAGCCAAGAGAGACTAGCTGCTACCGGGGAGCTGTTT. Its protein product is CASSQERLAATGELF.

CDR3 loop: CASSLIVVGSPLHF. The CDR3 DNA reads as TGTGCCAGCAGCTTAATAGTTGTCGGTTCACCCCTCCACTTT. The chain carries TRBV7-2 and TRBJ1-6, with D hard to call. Trimming removed 2 bases at V and 9 bases at J, with 11 bases between. From germline, CDR1 is SGHTA and CDR2 FQGNSA. The CDR3 has 14 amino acids. Together with reference TRBV7-2 and TRBJ1-6, the CDR3 gives the full variable domain: GAGVSQSPSNKVTEKGKDVELRCDPISGHTALYWYRQSLGQGLEFLIYFQGNSAPDKSGLPSDRFSAERTGGSVSTLTIQRTQQEDSAVYLCASSLIVVGSPLHFGNGTRLTVT.

The chain joins TRBV15 to TRBJ2-7, with a possible D match to TRBD2 (6 bases). Per germline, CDR1 LNHNV and CDR2 YYDKDF (reference sequence). The CDR3 is made up of 14 amino acids. Trimming cost V 3 bases and J 7 bases, with 16 bases left between them. The CDR3 DNA sequence: TGTGCCACCAGCAGCCGGGACTTGGTAGAAGAGCAGTACTTC. This encodes CATSSRDLVEEQYF.

The rearrangement links TRBV6-1 to TRBJ1-1; 7 bases align to TRBD1. J was trimmed by 5 bases and V by 7 bases; bases with no gene match: 10. The CDR3 loop spans 14 amino acids. Germline CDR1 and CDR2: MNHNS and SASEGT. CDR3 nucleotide sequence: TGTGCCAGCACCGACCAAGGGGGCAAGACTGAAGCTTTCTTT. Its protein product is CASTDQGGKTEAFF.

J is TRBJ1-1 and V is TRBV30; D not resolved. V lost 1 base to trimming and J lost 2 bases, with 5 bases between them. The CDR3 sequence is 12 residues long. Germline lookup yields CDR1 GTSNPN and CDR2 SVGIG (reference sequence). The CDR3 region is CAWSAANTEAFF. The CDR3, as DNA: TGTGCCTGGAGTGCCGCTAACACTGAAGCTTTCTTT.

CDR3 in amino acids: CASSRAGGLYEQYF. The CDR3 region has the DNA TGTGCCAGCAGTAGAGCGGGGGGGCTCTACGAGCAGTACTTC. The chain is built from TRBV12-3 or TRBV12-4 and TRBJ2-7; TRBD2 matches at 10 bases. J lost 3 bases, V lost 5 bases, and 4 bases had no gene match. The CDR3 contains 14 residues.

CDR3 protein: CASSPQRDSLPDTQYF. The CDR3 region has the DNA TGCGCCAGCAGCCCACAACGGGACTCCCTCCCAGATACGCAGTATTTT. The V call is TRBV5-1, the J call TRBJ2-3; tentative D call: TRBD2 (6 bases). Trimming removed 4 bases from V and 4 bases from J, with 19 bases in between. The CDR3 length is 16 residues. CDR1 and CDR2 (germline): SGHRS, YFSETQ.

The V and J genes are TRBV12-2 and TRBJ1-2; TRBD1 is taken as the D call from the table, unchecked against the DNA. TRBV12-2 is an annotated pseudogene. The CDR3 is 14 residues long. The CDR3 spells CASRIPGQGYGYTF. The CDR3 DNA sequence: TGTGCAAGTCGTATTCCGGGACAGGGGTATGGCTACACCTTC.

This clonotype showed up just a few times. V is TRBV5-1 and J is TRBJ2-7; D remains unclear. Trimming left V 7 bases short and J 0 bases short, with 14 bases between. Germline CDR1 reads SGHRS; CDR2 reads YFSETQ. The CDR3 spans 14 residues. The CDR3 region is CASYESPDSYEQYF. CDR3 sequence (DNA): TGCGCCAGCTATGAGAGCCCAGACTCCTACGAGCAGTACTTC.

This clonotype was observed a few times. The rearrangement links TRBV5-1 to TRBJ2-1; tentatively, D is TRBD2 (5 bases). Germline V lookup: CDR1 SGHRS, CDR2 YFSETQ. V was trimmed by 7 bases and J by 7 bases, leaving 21 bases between them. CDR3 length: 15 amino acids. The CDR3 protein is CASRPAERATNEQFF. The CDR3 region has the DNA TGCGCCAGCCGTCCGGCGGAGAGGGCGACGAATGAGCAGTTCTTC.